The text below deals with one T cell receptor (beta chain). This entry comes from a study of T cells in Graves' hyperthyroidism and ophthalmopathy. As for the study in general: At the time of initial diagnosis and before any treatment, peripheral blood was collected.

The TCR beta CDR3 regions underwent amplification using RNA transcripts as the source. First-round RT-PCR of the TCR CDR3 relied on the HTBI primer set. From the multiplex PCR reads, TCRdb called clonotypes with MiXCR, one entry per CDR3 protein. The data contain some 720,000 distinct CDR3 sequences, around 15% of them seen just once; the ten biggest clones take up around 8%. The clonotype comes from a man aged 18 to 30 with Graves' hyperthyroidism. The specimen sequenced was blood.

The CDR3 nucleotides are TGTGCCAGTAGTCCTACTACCCGGACAGGGGAAGGTGCACCCCTCCACTTT. Its translation is CASSPTTRTGEGAPLHF. V is TRBV19 and J is TRBJ1-6, with TRBD1 matching over 9 bases. V was pared by 5 bases and J by 11 bases, with 16 bases of the junction left unmatched. The CDR3 has 17 residues. Germline CDR1 is LNHDA and CDR2 is SQIVND (reference sequence).